This entry concerns a single TCR beta chain. Among the donors, all were healthy bone marrow donors. This specimen belongs to a study of cytomegalovirus exposure and HLA in healthy donors. Primers: 60 Vbeta forward and 13 Jbeta reverse. TCRdb's copy holds only in-frame clones and misses some; the assay was immunoSEQ multiplex PCR. Of 95,000 to 150,000 clones in the sample, less than 80% were seen once. This clonotype originated in a man aged 30 to 39 in good health and CMV-seronegative. The sequenced sample consisted of PBMCs.

CDR3 coding DNA: TGTGCCAGCAGCTTAAATAGGGATACAGGGACGCAGTATTTT. Encoded protein: CASSLNRDTGTQYF. This chain links TRBV7-2 with TRBJ2-3, with a weak D call TRBD1 (6 bases). Trimming took off 2 bases at V and 9 bases at J, with 15 bases between the two ends. CDR1 SGHTA and CDR2 FQGNSA come from the germline V gene. CDR3 length: 14 amino acids.